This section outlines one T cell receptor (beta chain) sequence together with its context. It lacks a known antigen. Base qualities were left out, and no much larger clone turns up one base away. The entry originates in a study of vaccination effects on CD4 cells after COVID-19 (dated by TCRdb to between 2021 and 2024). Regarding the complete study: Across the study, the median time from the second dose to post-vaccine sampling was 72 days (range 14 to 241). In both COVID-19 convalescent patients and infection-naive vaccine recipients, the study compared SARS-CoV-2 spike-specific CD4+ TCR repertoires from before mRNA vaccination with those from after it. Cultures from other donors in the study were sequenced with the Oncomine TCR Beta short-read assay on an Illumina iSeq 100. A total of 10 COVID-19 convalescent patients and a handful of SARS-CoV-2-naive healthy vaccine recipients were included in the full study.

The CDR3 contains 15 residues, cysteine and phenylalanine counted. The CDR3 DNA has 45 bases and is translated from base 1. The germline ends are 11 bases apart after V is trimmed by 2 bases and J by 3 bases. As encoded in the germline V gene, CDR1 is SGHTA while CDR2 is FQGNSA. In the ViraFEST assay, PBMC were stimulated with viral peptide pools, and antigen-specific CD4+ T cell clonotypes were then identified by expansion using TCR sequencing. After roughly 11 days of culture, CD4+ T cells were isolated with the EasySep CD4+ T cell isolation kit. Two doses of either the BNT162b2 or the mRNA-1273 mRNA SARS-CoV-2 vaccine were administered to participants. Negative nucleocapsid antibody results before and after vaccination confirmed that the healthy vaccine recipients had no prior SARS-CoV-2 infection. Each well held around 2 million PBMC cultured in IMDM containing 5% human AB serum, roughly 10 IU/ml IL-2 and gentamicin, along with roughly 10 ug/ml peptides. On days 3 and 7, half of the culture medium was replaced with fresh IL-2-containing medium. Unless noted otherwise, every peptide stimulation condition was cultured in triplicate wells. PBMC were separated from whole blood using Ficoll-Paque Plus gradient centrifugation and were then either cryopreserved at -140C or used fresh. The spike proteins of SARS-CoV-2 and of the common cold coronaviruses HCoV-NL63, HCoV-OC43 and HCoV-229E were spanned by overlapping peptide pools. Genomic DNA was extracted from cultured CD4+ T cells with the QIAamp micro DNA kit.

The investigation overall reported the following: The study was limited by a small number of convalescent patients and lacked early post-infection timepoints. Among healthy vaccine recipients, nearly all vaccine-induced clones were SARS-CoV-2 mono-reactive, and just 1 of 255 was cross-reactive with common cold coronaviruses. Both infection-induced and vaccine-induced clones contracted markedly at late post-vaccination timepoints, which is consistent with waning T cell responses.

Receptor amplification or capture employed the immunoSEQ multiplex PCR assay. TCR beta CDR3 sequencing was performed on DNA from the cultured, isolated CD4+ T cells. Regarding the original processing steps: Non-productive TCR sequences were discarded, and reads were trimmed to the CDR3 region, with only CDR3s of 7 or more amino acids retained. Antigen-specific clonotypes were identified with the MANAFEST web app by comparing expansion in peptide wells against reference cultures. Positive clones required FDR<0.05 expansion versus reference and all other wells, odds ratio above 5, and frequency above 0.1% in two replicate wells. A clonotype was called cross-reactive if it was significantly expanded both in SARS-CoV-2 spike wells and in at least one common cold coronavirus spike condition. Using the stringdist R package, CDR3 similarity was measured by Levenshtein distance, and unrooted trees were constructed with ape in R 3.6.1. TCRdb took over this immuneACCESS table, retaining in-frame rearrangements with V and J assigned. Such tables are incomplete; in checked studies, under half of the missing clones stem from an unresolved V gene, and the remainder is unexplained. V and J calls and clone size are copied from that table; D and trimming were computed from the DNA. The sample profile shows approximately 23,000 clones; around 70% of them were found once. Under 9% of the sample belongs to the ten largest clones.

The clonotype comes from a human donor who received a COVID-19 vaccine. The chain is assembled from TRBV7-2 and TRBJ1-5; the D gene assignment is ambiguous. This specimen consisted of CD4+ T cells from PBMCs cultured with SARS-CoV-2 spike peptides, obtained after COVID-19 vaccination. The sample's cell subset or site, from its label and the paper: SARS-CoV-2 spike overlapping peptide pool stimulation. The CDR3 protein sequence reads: CASSLISRDNQPQHF. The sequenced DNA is TGTGCCAGCAGCTTAATTAGCCGGGACAATCAGCCCCAGCATTTT.